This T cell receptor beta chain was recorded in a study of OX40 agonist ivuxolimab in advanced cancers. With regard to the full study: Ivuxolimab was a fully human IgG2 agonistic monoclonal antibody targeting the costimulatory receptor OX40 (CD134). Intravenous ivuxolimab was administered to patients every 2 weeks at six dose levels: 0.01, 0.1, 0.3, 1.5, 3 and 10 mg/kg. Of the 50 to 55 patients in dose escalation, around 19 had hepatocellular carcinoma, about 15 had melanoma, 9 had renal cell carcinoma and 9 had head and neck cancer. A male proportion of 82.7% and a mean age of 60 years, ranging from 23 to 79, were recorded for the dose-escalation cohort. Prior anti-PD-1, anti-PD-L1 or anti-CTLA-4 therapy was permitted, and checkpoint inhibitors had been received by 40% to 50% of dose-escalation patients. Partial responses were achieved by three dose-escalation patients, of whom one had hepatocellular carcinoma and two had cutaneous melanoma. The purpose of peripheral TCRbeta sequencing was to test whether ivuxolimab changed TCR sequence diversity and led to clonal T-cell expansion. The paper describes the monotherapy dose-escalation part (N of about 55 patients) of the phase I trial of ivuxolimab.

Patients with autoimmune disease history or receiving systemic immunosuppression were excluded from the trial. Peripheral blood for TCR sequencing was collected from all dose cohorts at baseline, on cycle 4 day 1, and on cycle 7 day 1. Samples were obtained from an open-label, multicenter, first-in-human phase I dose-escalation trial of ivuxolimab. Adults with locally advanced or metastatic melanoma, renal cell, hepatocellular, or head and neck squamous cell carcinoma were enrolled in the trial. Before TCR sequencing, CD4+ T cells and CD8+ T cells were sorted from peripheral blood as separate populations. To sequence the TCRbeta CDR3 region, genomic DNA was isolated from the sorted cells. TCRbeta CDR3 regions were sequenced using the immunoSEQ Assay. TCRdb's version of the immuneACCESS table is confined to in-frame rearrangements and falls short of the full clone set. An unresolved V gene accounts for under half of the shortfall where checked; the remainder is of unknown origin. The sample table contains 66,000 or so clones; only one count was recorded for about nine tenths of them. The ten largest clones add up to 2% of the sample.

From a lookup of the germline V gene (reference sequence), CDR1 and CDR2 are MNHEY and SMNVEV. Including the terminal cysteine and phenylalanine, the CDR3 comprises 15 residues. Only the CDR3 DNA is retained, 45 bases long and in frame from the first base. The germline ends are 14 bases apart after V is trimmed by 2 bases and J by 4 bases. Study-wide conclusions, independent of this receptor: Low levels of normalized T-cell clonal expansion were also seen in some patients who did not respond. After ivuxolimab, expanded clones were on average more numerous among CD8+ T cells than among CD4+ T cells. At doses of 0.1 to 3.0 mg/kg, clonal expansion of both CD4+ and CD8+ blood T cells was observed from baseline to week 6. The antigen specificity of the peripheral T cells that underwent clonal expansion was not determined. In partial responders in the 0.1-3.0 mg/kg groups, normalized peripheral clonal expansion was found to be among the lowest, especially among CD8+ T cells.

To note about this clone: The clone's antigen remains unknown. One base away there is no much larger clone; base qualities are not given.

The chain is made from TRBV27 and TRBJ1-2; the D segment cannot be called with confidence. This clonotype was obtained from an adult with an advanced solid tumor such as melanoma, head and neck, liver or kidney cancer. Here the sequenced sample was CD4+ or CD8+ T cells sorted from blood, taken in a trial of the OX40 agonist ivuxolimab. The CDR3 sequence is CASSLDSAAFYGYTF. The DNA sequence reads TGTGCCAGCAGTTTAGACTCCGCCGCCTTCTATGGCTACACCTTC.